This passage covers 17 T cell receptor beta chains from one sample sequenced in a study of blood T cell repertoires in COVID-19 (dated by TCRdb to the early 2020s). The library was generated by the immunoSEQ multiplex PCR assay. The source is immuneACCESS, and TCRdb retained only in-frame sequences with V and J called. Part of the clones is not carried over; for the studies checked, unresolved V genes explain less than half of this, and the remainder is unexplained. Present in this sample are roughly 300,000 clones, less than 90% of which were seen just once. The biggest ten clones account for under 1.3% of the sample. Sequences were obtained from PBMCs or T cells enriched from blood (not recorded which). These receptors all come from a young woman who had recovered from COVID-19.

The rearrangement links TRBV19 to TRBJ1-5; tentatively, D is TRBD1 (6 bases). Germline V lookup: CDR1 LNHDA, CDR2 SQIVND (reference sequence). The CDR3 extends over 15 amino acids. With 4 bases removed from V and 0 bases from J, the gap between germline ends came to 10 bases. As DNA, the CDR3 is TGTGCCAGTAGTACACAGGGTATTAGCAATCAGCCCCAGCATTTT. Its protein is CASSTQGISNQPQHF.

The rearrangement links TRBV24-1 to TRBJ2-1; D gene unclear. V lost 7 bases, J lost 0 bases, and 9 bases lay in between. The CDR3 runs 14 residues. Germline loops: CDR1 KGHDR, CDR2 SFDVKD. The DNA of the CDR3 is TGTGCCACCAGCCCAGAAAGCTCCTACAATGAGCAGTTCTTC. This codes for CATSPESSYNEQFF.

This clone has just one count. The rearrangement joins TRBV7-2 to TRBJ2-4, with D tentatively TRBD1 (6 bases). The CDR3 is 16 residues long. The V gene's germline CDR1 is SGHTA and CDR2 FQGNSA. The ends were cut back, 4 bases at V and 1 base at J, with 14 bases in the middle. In DNA, the CDR3 is TGTGCCAGCAGCTCTACAGGGTACGGGGCCAAAAACATTCAGTACTTC. This translates into CASSSTGYGAKNIQYF.

The chain uses TRBV9 and TRBJ1-1; weak D call: TRBD1 (5 bases). In germline, CDR1 is SGDLS, CDR2 YYNGEE. The length of the CDR3 is 14 residues. Trimming cost V 3 bases and J 3 bases, with 12 bases left between them. CDR3 residues: CASSGRVRDTEAFF. The CDR3 nucleotides read TGTGCCAGCAGCGGCAGGGTGCGAGACACTGAAGCTTTCTTT.

The chain employs TRBV28 and TRBJ1-2; 7 bases are shared with TRBD1. In germline, CDR1 is MDHEN, CDR2 SYDVKM. V lost 3 bases, J lost 4 bases, and 5 bases stayed unmatched. The CDR3 length is 14 residues. The CDR3 DNA reads TGTGCCAGCAGTTTGATCGACAGGGTCTATGGCTACACCTTC. Residues: CASSLIDRVYGYTF.

V usage is TRBV5-6 and J usage is TRBJ2-3; D is possibly TRBD1 (6 bases). The CDR3 is 13 residues long. Germline V CDR1 and CDR2: SGHDT, YYEEEE. V dropped 3 bases and J dropped 3 bases, with 8 bases sitting between them. The DNA for the CDR3 is TGTGCCAGCAGCTCACAGGGAACAGATACGCAGTATTTT. It specifies CASSSQGTDTQYF. Drawing the rest from reference TRBV5-6 and TRBJ2-3, the complete variable domain is DAGVTQSPTHLIKTRGQQVTLRCSPKSGHDTVSWYQQALGQGPQFIFQYYEEEERQRGNFPDRFSGHQFPNYSSELNVNALLLGDSALYLCASSSQGTDTQYFGPGTRLTVL.

V gene TRBV7-6 combines with J gene TRBJ2-7, with D possibly TRBD2 on 7 matching bases. The V gene's germline CDR1 is SGHVS and CDR2 FNYEAQ. The ends were cut back, 1 base at V and 3 bases at J, with 13 bases in the middle. This CDR3 comprises 15 residues. This CDR3 reads CASSLGGGRGYEQYF. In nucleotides, the CDR3 is TGTGCCAGCAGCTTAGGGGGGGGCAGGGGCTACGAGCAGTACTTC.

This clone was recorded only once. The J gene is TRBJ1-2, the V gene TRBV19; 7 bases are shared with TRBD1. Germline V CDR1 and CDR2: LNHDA, SQIVND (reference sequence). V lost 6 bases to trimming and J lost 1 base; unmatched junction nucleotides: 2. There are 13 residues in the CDR3. CDR3 sequence: CASRRDSNYGYTF. CDR3 coding DNA: TGTGCCAGTAGGCGGGACAGTAACTATGGCTACACCTTC.

The chain is built from TRBV5-4 and TRBJ2-4; D may be TRBD1 (5 bases). Germline-derived CDR1 and CDR2 are SGHNT and YYREEE (reference sequence). This CDR3 contains 16 residues. V lost 4 bases and J lost 8, with 22 bases in between. The CDR3 bases are TGTGCCAGCAGCCCTACCAATGGACACGAGCAACACATTCAGTACTTC. Translated: CASSPTNGHEQHIQYF.

The chain recombines TRBV5-4 with TRBJ1-2; 7 bases agree with TRBD1. V gave up 4 bases and J gave up 7 bases; unmatched junction bases: 10. Germline loops: CDR1 SGHNT, CDR2 YYREEE (reference sequence). This CDR3 has 14 amino acids. CDR3 sequence: CASSRDTDRSGYTF. CDR3 sequence (DNA): TGTGCCAGCAGCCGGGATACGGACAGGAGTGGCTACACCTTC.

J is TRBJ2-3 and V is TRBV4-1; 8 bases fit TRBD2. Germline V gene data show CDR1 as MGHRA and CDR2 as YSYEKL. The CDR3 consists of 16 residues. V gave up 0 bases and J gave up 5 bases; unmatched junction bases: 7. CDR3 in DNA: TGCGCCAGCAGCCAAGACGCAGCGGGGGCGGGAGATACGCAGTATTTT. It yields the protein CASSQDAAGAGDTQYF.

The gene calls are TRBV2 and TRBJ1-5; TRBD1 matches 12 bases. V lost 7 bases, J lost 4 bases, and 8 bases stayed unmatched. The CDR3 is made up of 16 amino acids. Germline V gene lookup returns CDR1 SNHLY and CDR2 FYNNEI. CDR3 DNA sequence: TGTGCCAGCATGGGACAGGGGGCCGGCGGGAATCAGCCCCAGCATTTT. Translating gives CASMGQGAGGNQPQHF.

The chain recombines TRBV7-2 with TRBJ1-5; D possibly corresponds to TRBD1 (6 bases). The V and J ends lost 3 bases and 0 bases respectively, with 12 bases between them. This CDR3 has 16 amino acids. CDR1 and CDR2 from the germline V gene are SGHTA and FQGNSA. The CDR3 sequence: CASSFSGQFSNQPQHF. The CDR3 coding sequence is TGTGCCAGCAGCTTTTCCGGACAGTTTAGCAATCAGCCCCAGCATTTT.

This clone has a handful of counts. The gene calls are TRBV27 and TRBJ2-3; the D is unclear. V lost 3 bases and J 4 bases, leaving 11 bases between the germline ends. The CDR3 is 14 amino acids. Per the germline V gene, CDR1 is MNHEY and CDR2 is SMNVEV (reference sequence). Written as DNA, the CDR3 is TGTGCCAGCAGTTTGTCGATCGCGGCAGATACGCAGTATTTT. It codes for CASSLSIAADTQYF.

The rearrangement joins TRBV5-1 to TRBJ2-7; the match to TRBD1 covers 7 bases. CDR1 and CDR2 from the germline V gene are SGHRS and YFSETQ. The CDR3 length is 15 residues. With V trimmed by 4 bases and J by 5 bases, 12 bases remained unmatched. The CDR3: CASSSTGTEFNEQYF. Here the CDR3 DNA reads TGCGCCAGCAGCAGTACCGGGACAGAATTCAACGAGCAGTACTTC.

The V gene is TRBV5-1, the J gene TRBJ2-4, with no clear D. The length of the CDR3 is 12 residues. Germline CDR1 and CDR2: SGHRS and YFSETQ. Trimming cost V 4 bases and J 8 bases, with 10 bases left between them. CDR3 DNA sequence: TGCGCCAGCAGCCCCGGAGAGTACATTCAGTACTTC. It codes for CASSPGEYIQYF.

The rearrangement links TRBV5-8 to TRBJ1-3, with a possible D match to TRBD1 (5 bases). The ends were cut back, 0 bases at V and 4 bases at J, with 11 bases in the middle. Germline loops: CDR1 SGHTS, CDR2 YDEGEE. The CDR3 has 15 amino acids. CDR3 sequence: CASSLDGGAGNTIYF. DNA for the CDR3: TGTGCCAGCAGCTTGGATGGCGGGGCAGGAAACACCATATATTTT.